Sequencing of this TCR beta chain was carried out in a study of blood T cell repertoires in COVID-19. The overall study: Samples came from the United States, Italy and Spain, spanning acute and convalescent COVID-19. The analysed material was cDNA or gDNA that came from T cells, B-cell-depleted T cells, or PBMCs.

As originally analysed: Counts of nucleated cells, estimated from reference gene primer amplification, were obtained. Generated by immunoSEQ multiplex PCR, the TCRdb table keeps only in-frame clones and is missing some. V, J and clone size were drawn from that table, and D and trimming were deduced from the DNA. Of some 150,000 clones detected, approximately 86% appear once; the ten largest clones hold roughly 1.5%. CDR1 is KGHDR and CDR2 is SFDVKD in the germline V gene. Trimming removed 3 bases from V and 8 bases from J, with 12 bases in between. The CDR3 is made up of 13 amino acids. This clone was observed a single time.

The receptor was derived from a woman aged 50 to 60 with acute or convalescent COVID-19. The sequencing sample was made of peripheral blood. The gene calls are TRBV24-1 and TRBJ1-2, with D possibly TRBD1 on 5 matching bases. The CDR3 sequence: CATSDRGTGGYTF. The CDR3 bases are TGTGCCACCAGTGATAGAGGGACTGGAGGCTACACCTTC.